This entry lists 22 T cell receptor beta chains sequenced from one sample in a study of persistence of HIV-infected CD4 T cells. The libraries were made with immunoSEQ version 4 in survey mode. Sequenced by immunoSEQ multiplex PCR; TCRdb stores in-frame clones only, minus some. The data contain under 40,000 clones, around four fifths of them singletons. For these receptors, no antigen is known. An overlapping HIV-1 Gag peptide pool stimulated these cells at approximately 1 ug/peptide/mL. CD40L-negative CD69-negative CD45RO-high memory CD4+ T cells were sorted as populations depleted of antigen-responding cells. The material sequenced was CD4+ T cells sorted from PBMCs after roughly 18-hour stimulation, taken from a patient who received antiretroviral therapy. The source is an adult woman with HIV who was CMV-seropositive.

This chain uses TRBV19 with TRBJ2-5, with 8 bases aligning to TRBD2. Germline V gives CDR1 LNHDA, CDR2 SQIVND (reference sequence). The CDR3 covers 15 residues. With 1 base clipped from V and 1 base from J, the junction kept 2 bases outside the gene matches. The CDR3 here is CASSIAGLAQETQYF. CDR3 sequence (DNA): TGTGCCAGTAGTATAGCAGGACTAGCCCAAGAGACCCAGTACTTC.

The chain recombines TRBV19 with TRBJ2-5; TRBD1 is a possible D gene (5 bases). This CDR3 spans 14 amino acids. CDR1 is LNHDA and CDR2 is SQIVND in the germline V gene (reference sequence). V was trimmed by 1 base and J by 1 base, leaving 7 bases between them. This chain's CDR3 is CASSIVGLQETQYF. As DNA, the CDR3 is TGTGCCAGTAGTATAGTGGGGCTCCAAGAGACCCAGTACTTC. Based on the CDR3 plus reference TRBV19 and TRBJ2-5, the full variable domain is DGGITQSPKYLFRKEGQNVTLSCEQNLNHDAMYWYRQDPGQGLRLIYYSQIVNDFQKGDIAEGYSVSREKKESFPLTVTSAQKNPTAFYLCASSIVGLQETQYFGPGTRLLVL.

In its sample, this clone is medium-sized. The chain uses TRBV19 and TRBJ2-4; 8 nucleotides match TRBD1. V dropped 5 bases and J dropped 6; count of bases not matched to a gene: 9. The CDR3 is 15 residues long. Germline-derived CDR1 and CDR2 are LNHDA and SQIVND (reference sequence). DNA of the CDR3: TGTGCCAGTAGTGAGCAGGGGGCGTCGATAAACATTCAGTACTTC. It yields the protein CASSEQGASINIQYF.

The rearrangement links TRBV28 to TRBJ1-5, with 9 nucleotides matching TRBD1. This CDR3 is built from 16 residues. Trimming removed 6 bases from V and 6 bases from J; junction bases left unmatched: 12. Germline values: CDR1 MDHEN, CDR2 SYDVKM. The CDR3: CASSLGTGPSSQPQHF. The CDR3 DNA is TGTGCCAGCAGCCTAGGGACAGGGCCGTCGAGTCAGCCCCAGCATTTT.

The gene calls are TRBV10-1 and TRBJ1-1; 8 bases are a match to TRBD1. The junction had 7 bases not matched to a gene; V was cut back by 4 bases and J by 6 bases. Germline V gene data show CDR1 as WNHNN and CDR2 as SYGVQD (reference sequence). The CDR3 runs to 14 residues. The CDR3 bases are TGCGCCAGCAGTGCGGGACAGGTACCGGCTGAAGCTTTCTTT. Protein: CASSAGQVPAEAFF.

The chain uses TRBV3-1 (or the pseudogene TRBV3-2) and TRBJ2-5; D gene unclear. V lost 3 bases and J 5 bases, leaving 7 bases between the germline ends. The CDR3 runs to 12 residues. Germline V gene data show CDR1 as LGHDT and CDR2 as YNNKEL (reference sequence). The DNA for the CDR3 is TGTGCCAGCAGCCAGTCGTACGAGACCCAGTACTTC. Protein sequence: CASSQSYETQYF.

The chain employs TRBV28 and TRBJ1-1; no reliable D call. Germline V gene lookup returns CDR1 MDHEN and CDR2 SYDVKM. V dropped 8 bases and J dropped 4 bases, with 14 bases sitting between them. The CDR3 length is 13 residues. The CDR3 sequence is CASESVWGTEAFF. The DNA of the CDR3 is TGTGCCAGCGAGAGTGTTTGGGGCACTGAAGCTTTCTTT.

This clone was seen once. CDR3 residues: CASSARGMNTEAFF. Here the CDR3 DNA reads TGTGCCAGCAGCGCCCGCGGTATGAACACTGAAGCTTTCTTT. The chain recombines TRBV3-1 (or the pseudogene TRBV3-2) with TRBJ1-1; no firm D call. The CDR3 runs 14 residues. Germline CDR1 reads LGHDT; CDR2 reads YNNKEL (reference sequence). The V and J ends lost 5 bases and 0 bases respectively, with 10 bases between them.

The chain couples TRBV24-1 to TRBJ2-7, with 7 bases aligning to TRBD1. The CDR3 spans 13 residues. From germline, CDR1 is KGHDR and CDR2 SFDVKD. The chain's CDR3 is CASSRQGSVEQYF. As DNA, the CDR3 is TGTGCTTCATCAAGACAGGGATCCGTCGAGCAGTACTTC.

Only one count was recorded for this clone. This chain connects TRBV6-2 or TRBV6-3 to TRBJ1-4; D uncertain. The CDR3 length is 15 residues. V lost 5 bases and J lost 5, with 15 bases in between. Germline-derived CDR1 and CDR2 are MNHEY and SVGEGT. CDR3 region: CASSPRALGNEKLFF. The CDR3 DNA reads as TGTGCCAGCAGTCCCCGGGCCCTAGGGAATGAAAAACTGTTTTTT.

The J gene is TRBJ1-1, the V gene TRBV28; D might be TRBD1 (5 bases). Trimming took 3 bases from V and 4 from J, leaving 15 bases between them. This CDR3 contains 15 residues. Germline V gene lookup returns CDR1 MDHEN and CDR2 SYDVKM. The CDR3 is CASSFIWEGTTEAFF. DNA of the CDR3: TGTGCCAGCAGTTTTATCTGGGAGGGGACCACTGAAGCTTTCTTT.

This chain connects TRBV5-1 to TRBJ2-1; D unresolved. CDR1 and CDR2 (germline): SGHRS, YFSETQ. The ends were cut back, 0 bases at V and 2 bases at J, with 9 bases in the middle. CDR3 length equals 15 residues. CDR3 sequence reads: CASSLAAGPYNEQFF. CDR3 in DNA: TGCGCCAGCAGCTTGGCCGCAGGTCCCTACAATGAGCAGTTCTTC.

This clone is termed medium-sized. V usage is TRBV12-3 or TRBV12-4 and J usage is TRBJ1-1; D is unclear. The CDR3 runs to 11 residues. The V and J ends lost 3 bases and 11 bases respectively, with 10 bases between them. CDR3 DNA: TGTGCCAGCAGTTTGCAGGCGAGGGCTTTCTTT. This translates into CASSLQARAFF.

The chain joins TRBV5-6 to TRBJ2-2, with a tentative D call TRBD1 (6 bases). Germline V lookup: CDR1 SGHDT, CDR2 YYEEEE. This CDR3 is built from 14 residues. Trimming removed 4 bases from V and 5 bases from J, with 12 bases in between. Written as DNA, the CDR3 is TGTGCCAGCAGCCGACAGGACCGAACCGGGGAGCTGTTTTTT. Amino acids: CASSRQDRTGELFF.

This chain connects TRBV19 to TRBJ1-2; 7 bases map to TRBD1. Germline V gives CDR1 LNHDA, CDR2 SQIVND (reference sequence). CDR3 length: 14 amino acids. The ends lost 5 bases at V and 7 bases at J; junction bases unmatched: 10. The CDR3 coding sequence is TGTGCCAGTAGTGAAACAGGGGCCTTGGGTGGCTACACCTTC. Residues: CASSETGALGGYTF.

J is TRBJ1-1 and V is TRBV6-5, with D unclear. CDR3 length equals 13 residues. CDR1 is MNHEY and CDR2 is SVGAGI in the germline V gene. The ends were cut back, 7 bases at V and 2 bases at J, with 11 bases in the middle. Written as DNA, the CDR3 is TGTGCCAGCACCCACGTGGGAAACACTGAAGCTTTCTTT. Its translation is CASTHVGNTEAFF.

The chain links TRBV18 to TRBJ2-1; 8 positions agree with TRBD1. In germline, CDR1 is KGHSH, CDR2 LQKENI. This CDR3 has 15 amino acids. J was trimmed by 7 bases and V by 1 base; bases with no gene match: 6. The CDR3 loop reads CASSPRTGGMNEQFF. CDR3 DNA: TGTGCCAGCTCACCACGCACAGGGGGAATGAATGAGCAGTTCTTC.

The rearrangement joins TRBV5-1 to TRBJ1-4; TRBD1 might be the D (5 bases). The CDR3 runs to 14 residues. V was shortened by 4 bases and J by 7 bases, with 14 bases between the two germline ends. Germline CDR1 SGHRS, CDR2 YFSETQ. CDR3 amino acids: CASSPEGRGEKLFF. CDR3 DNA sequence: TGCGCCAGCAGCCCCGAGGGGCGGGGTGAAAAACTGTTTTTT.

CDR3 in DNA: TGTGCCAGCAGCCAAGAACGGGGACAGGGGAAGTCACCCCTCCACTTT. Its translation: CASSQERGQGKSPLHF. This chain links TRBV3-1 (or the pseudogene TRBV3-2) with TRBJ1-6, with TRBD1 identical over 10 bases. This CDR3 spans 16 amino acids. The V gene end was trimmed by 0 bases and the J gene end by 10 bases; junction bases not matched to a gene: 6. Germline-derived CDR1 and CDR2 are LGHDT and YNNKEL (reference sequence).

The chain joins TRBV19 to TRBJ1-1; D call uncertain. This CDR3 contains 16 residues. Germline values: CDR1 LNHDA, CDR2 SQIVND (reference sequence). V lost 2 bases and J 2 bases, leaving 15 bases between the germline ends. Here the CDR3 reads CASSISAGVRNTEAFF. The CDR3 DNA reads TGTGCCAGTAGTATATCGGCAGGTGTTAGAAACACTGAAGCTTTCTTT.

The chain links TRBV28 to TRBJ1-2; tentative D call: TRBD1 (5 bases). The CDR3 has 13 amino acids. The V end was cut by 3 bases, the J end by 7 bases, with 12 bases between. CDR1 is MDHEN and CDR2 is SYDVKM in the germline V gene. The chain's CDR3 is CASSFVGAGGYTF. Here the CDR3 DNA reads TGTGCCAGCAGTTTTGTAGGGGCTGGTGGCTACACCTTC.

This clone has just a few counts. This chain connects TRBV2 to TRBJ2-3; no firm D call. Germline CDR1 and CDR2: SNHLY and FYNNEI. The CDR3 runs 13 residues. V was cut by 5 bases and J by 8 bases, with 14 bases left in between. Here the CDR3 DNA reads TGTGCCAGCAGTCCCCCTTACCTGGGTACGCAGTATTTT. Translated: CASSPPYLGTQYF.